These 5 T cell receptor beta chains were sequenced from one sample in a study of T cells after posttransplantation cyclophosphamide. TCRdb's table, derived via immunoSEQ multiplex PCR, lists solely in-frame clones and lacks some. The sample lists about 5,400 clones; roughly 93% were seen once. Sequenced material: CD4+ T cells sorted from bone marrow. The receptors were gathered from a woman in her sixties in good health, CMV-negative, and a related stem cell transplant donor.

The rearrangement uses TRBV2 and TRBJ2-1, with D possibly being TRBD2 (6 bases). V lost 2 bases and J 7 bases, leaving 18 bases between the germline ends. This CDR3 is 16 amino acids long. Germline V CDR1 and CDR2: SNHLY, FYNNEI. The CDR3 here is CASSERRATLRNEQFF. CDR3 DNA: TGTGCCAGCAGTGAAAGGAGGGCGACCCTGAGGAATGAGCAGTTCTTC.

The gene calls are TRBV2 and TRBJ1-1; D is possibly TRBD1 (5 bases). CDR1 is SNHLY, CDR2 FYNNEI, per germline. The CDR3 runs 15 residues. V lost 2 bases to trimming and J lost 1 base, with 11 bases between them. DNA for the CDR3: TGTGCCAGCAGTGAAAGGACAACTCAGAACACTGAAGCTTTCTTT. Amino acid sequence: CASSERTTQNTEAFF.

In its sample, this clone was seen once. The chain employs TRBV19 and TRBJ2-5, with D tentatively TRBD2 (5 bases). Per the germline V gene, CDR1 is LNHDA and CDR2 is SQIVND (reference sequence). The V end lost 3 bases, the J end lost 13 bases, and 12 bases lay between the germline ends. There are 11 residues in the CDR3. This CDR3 is CASSITGLGYF. DNA for the CDR3: TGTGCCAGTAGTATTACCGGACTGGGGTACTTC. Full variable domain (missing parts from reference TRBV19 and TRBJ2-5): DGGITQSPKYLFRKEGQNVTLSCEQNLNHDAMYWYRQDPGQGLRLIYYSQIVNDFQKGDIAEGYSVSREKKESFPLTVTSAQKNPTAFYLCASSITGLGYFGPGTRLLVL.

V usage is TRBV11-2 and J usage is TRBJ2-2; maybe TRBD2 (5 bases). V gave up 10 bases and J gave up 6 bases, with 15 bases separating them. There are 13 residues in the CDR3. Germline V gene lookup returns CDR1 SGHAT and CDR2 FQNNGV. The CDR3 region has the DNA TGTGCCACCACAAGAGGGTTCTCCGGGGAGCTGTTTTTT. It yields the protein CATTRGFSGELFF.

The rearrangement uses TRBV7-6 and TRBJ1-1, with TRBD1 identical over 7 bases. The junction had 6 bases not matched to a gene; V was cut back by 5 bases and J by 3 bases. There are 14 residues in the CDR3. Germline values: CDR1 SGHVS, CDR2 FNYEAQ. This chain's CDR3 is CASSLTTGDTEAFF. The CDR3 DNA sequence: TGTGCCAGCAGCCTTACCACAGGGGACACTGAAGCTTTCTTT.